Each of the 32 T cell receptor beta chains below was sequenced from the same sample in a study of cytomegalovirus exposure and HLA in healthy donors. The PCR used 60 Vbeta and 13 Jbeta primers. Data came from immunoSEQ multiplex PCR; TCRdb stores just in-frame clones and leaves some out. The top ten clones hold roughly 10% of a sample with about 160,000 clones, roughly 80% of them seen once. Sequenced sample: PBMCs. These receptors were taken from a man aged 18 to 30 in good health and CMV-seropositive.

The genes are TRBV5-1 and TRBJ2-1, with a possible D match to TRBD2 (6 bases). V was cut by 4 bases and J by 4 bases, with 18 bases left in between. Germline V gene sequence: CDR1 SGHRS, CDR2 YFSETQ. This CDR3 has 16 amino acids. The CDR3 DNA reads as TGCGCCAGCAGCACGGGGGACCCCCTCTTATACAATGAGCAGTTCTTC. Translation gives CASSTGDPLLYNEQFF.

The chain recombines TRBV10-3 with TRBJ1-6; 9 bases are shared with TRBD1. This CDR3 is built from 14 residues. CDR1 is ENHRY, CDR2 SYGVKD, per germline. Losses at the gene ends were 4 bases for V and 6 bases for J; bases not matched to a gene: 1. The CDR3 region has the DNA TGTGCCATCAGTGCGGGACAGGGTAATTCACCCCTCCACTTT. As protein: CAISAGQGNSPLHF.

The chain is built from TRBV5-5 and TRBJ1-6; D is possibly TRBD1 (6 bases). Germline CDR1 reads SGHKS; CDR2 reads YYEKEE (reference sequence). Trimming removed 1 base from V and 0 bases from J, with 14 bases in between. CDR3 size: 18 residues. CDR3 bases: TGTGCCAGCAGCTTGTTTAACAGGGCGAGCTCCTATAATTCACCCCTCCACTTT. This gives the protein CASSLFNRASSYNSPLHF.

The CDR3 loop reads CASSLLGQRGNEQFF. The CDR3 bases are TGTGCCAGCAGCCTACTAGGTCAGCGGGGAAATGAGCAGTTCTTC. The V call is TRBV14, the J call TRBJ2-1; 7 bases match TRBD2. Germline V lookup: CDR1 SGHDN, CDR2 FVKESK. The ends lost 4 bases at V and 7 bases at J; junction bases unmatched: 10. CDR3 length equals 15 residues.

This chain connects TRBV5-1 to TRBJ2-5, with a weak D call TRBD1 (5 bases). V lost 1 base, J lost 1 base, and 8 bases lay in between. CDR3 length: 14 amino acids. Germline V gene sequence: CDR1 SGHRS, CDR2 YFSETQ. The DNA of the CDR3 is TGCGCCAGCAGCTTGTTAGACAGCCAAGAGACCCAGTACTTC. Translating it yields CASSLLDSQETQYF.

This chain links TRBV19 with TRBJ2-7; 8 positions match TRBD1. The CDR3 length is 12 residues. Trimming cost V 9 bases and J 3 bases; bases outside gene matches: 4. Germline V gene sequence: CDR1 LNHDA, CDR2 SQIVND (reference sequence). CDR3 in DNA: TGTGCCAGCAGGGGGCCGCTCTACGAGCAGTACTTC. It yields the protein CASRGPLYEQYF.

V and J are TRBV7-2 and TRBJ2-2; TRBD2 aligns across 8 bases. Germline CDR1 SGHTA, CDR2 FQGNSA. The CDR3 consists of 15 residues. Unmatched junction bases numbered 7, after V lost 5 bases and J lost 5 bases. The CDR3 region is CASSLSGGKTGELFF. CDR3 nucleotide sequence: TGTGCCAGCAGCCTCAGCGGGGGAAAGACCGGGGAGCTGTTTTTT.

This clone was seen only once. The rearrangement links TRBV11-1 to TRBJ1-1; D gene ambiguous. V lost 5 bases and J 1 base, leaving 11 bases between the germline ends. The CDR3 loop spans 14 amino acids. Per germline, CDR1 SGHAT and CDR2 FQDESV (reference sequence). The CDR3 loop reads CASSQKIQNTEAFF. The CDR3 DNA follows: TGTGCCAGCAGCCAAAAAATACAGAACACTGAAGCTTTCTTT.

The chain links TRBV25-1 to TRBJ1-4, with 7 bases lining up with TRBD1. This CDR3 contains 13 residues. Trimming cost V 9 bases and J 5 bases; bases outside gene matches: 6. Germline lookup yields CDR1 MGHDK and CDR2 SYGVNS. The CDR3: CASSTGSNEKLFF. The DNA for the CDR3 is TGTGCCAGTTCGACAGGGTCCAATGAAAAACTGTTTTTT.

The chain has TRBV5-1 and TRBJ1-2, with D unresolved. V shed 1 base and J shed 4 bases, with 17 bases lying between them. Germline values: CDR1 SGHRS, CDR2 YFSETQ. The CDR3 consists of 16 residues. The CDR3 is CASSLSGPSGSYGYTF. DNA for the CDR3: TGCGCCAGCAGCTTGTCGGGCCCTAGCGGATCCTATGGCTACACCTTC.

This clone showed up just a few times. The CDR3 loop is CASSPGARGEKLFF. The CDR3 coding sequence is TGTGCCAGCTCCCCAGGGGCGCGGGGTGAAAAACTGTTTTTT. The rearrangement links TRBV18 to TRBJ1-4; D is perhaps TRBD1 (6 bases). The V gene lost 6 bases and the J gene lost 7 bases, with 15 bases spanning the gap. The CDR3 totals 14 residues. CDR1 KGHSH and CDR2 LQKENI come from the germline V gene.

The J gene is TRBJ2-2, the V gene TRBV11-2; D may be TRBD1 (5 bases). Germline CDR1 and CDR2: SGHAT and FQNNGV. The CDR3 is made up of 16 amino acids. Trimming shortened V by 2 bases and J by 3 bases, and 13 bases separated the two germline ends. In DNA, the CDR3 is TGTGCCAGCAGCTTACCGTTGGGGCTGGACACCGGGGAGCTGTTTTTT. Translating it yields CASSLPLGLDTGELFF.

V is TRBV19 and J is TRBJ2-2; D uncertain. This CDR3 has 14 residues. Trimming removed 3 bases from V and 4 bases from J, with 9 bases in between. CDR1 and CDR2 from the germline V gene are LNHDA and SQIVND (reference sequence). CDR3 protein: CASSIFPGTGELFF. For the CDR3, the DNA is TGTGCCAGTAGTATTTTTCCAGGCACCGGGGAGCTGTTTTTT.

The chain uses TRBV19 and TRBJ2-3, with D possibly TRBD1 on 5 matching bases. This CDR3 contains 14 residues. Germline CDR1 is LNHDA and CDR2 is SQIVND (reference sequence). V was shortened by 5 bases and J by 3 bases, with 12 bases between the two germline ends. CDR3 in amino acids: CASSQGLGTDTQYF. CDR3 DNA: TGTGCCAGTAGTCAGGGTTTGGGAACAGATACGCAGTATTTT.

The chain carries TRBV7-9 and TRBJ2-3; tentative D call: TRBD1 (6 bases). CDR3 length: 14 amino acids. Germline V gives CDR1 SEHNR, CDR2 FQNEAQ (reference sequence). Trimming stripped 2 bases from V and 3 bases from J, with 9 bases between. CDR3: CASSLRQETDTQYF. The CDR3 bases are TGTGCCAGCAGCTTAAGACAGGAGACAGATACGCAGTATTTT.

V gene TRBV6-5 combines with J gene TRBJ2-7; 10 bases are a match to TRBD1. The ends lost 6 bases at V and 3 bases at J; junction bases unmatched: 5. The CDR3 runs 14 residues. Germline loops: CDR1 MNHEY, CDR2 SVGAGI. This CDR3 reads CASSLDRGNYEQYF. CDR3 DNA sequence: TGTGCCAGCAGCCTGGACAGGGGGAACTACGAGCAGTACTTC.

This chain connects TRBV9 to TRBJ2-1, with 8 bases fitting TRBD1. The CDR3 spans 15 residues. J was trimmed by 7 bases and V by 3 bases; bases with no gene match: 9. Germline V gene sequence: CDR1 SGDLS, CDR2 YYNGEE. The CDR3 region is CASSDRDRYVNEQFF. CDR3 in DNA: TGTGCCAGCAGCGACCGGGACAGGTATGTGAATGAGCAGTTCTTC.

This clone appeared a single time. Here the CDR3 reads CAWIYPCKAGEGYTF. CDR3 sequence (DNA): TGTGCCTGGATTTACCCCTGTAAGGCAGGGGAAGGCTACACCTTC. The J gene is TRBJ1-2, the V gene TRBV30; tentatively, D is TRBD1 (6 bases). Between the trimmed V and J ends, which lost 4 bases and 8 bases, there was a span of 23 bases. Germline V gives CDR1 GTSNPN, CDR2 SVGIG (reference sequence). The CDR3 has 15 amino acids.

The J gene is TRBJ1-6, the V gene TRBV5-4; TRBD1 matches 8 bases. Germline V gene sequence: CDR1 SGHNT, CDR2 YYREEE (reference sequence). This CDR3 has 15 amino acids. Trimming took 3 bases from V and 7 from J; bases not matched to a gene: 6. Here the CDR3 reads CASSWTRGQNSPLHF. CDR3 nucleotide sequence: TGTGCCAGCAGCTGGACCAGGGGGCAGAATTCACCCCTCCACTTT.

V is TRBV2 and J is TRBJ2-7; possibly TRBD1 for D (6 bases). Germline CDR1 reads SNHLY; CDR2 reads FYNNEI. V lost 0 bases and J lost 2, with 14 bases in between. The CDR3 runs to 16 residues. CDR3 protein: CASSEARGAGAYEQYF. CDR3 coding DNA: TGTGCCAGCAGTGAAGCGCGAGGTGCAGGGGCCTACGAGCAGTACTTC. Complete variable domain (other parts from reference TRBV2 and TRBJ2-7): EPEVTQTPSHQVTQMGQEVILRCVPISNHLYFYWYRQILGQKVEFLVSFYNNEISEKSEIFDDQFSVERPDGSNFTLKIRSTKLEDSAMYFCASSEARGAGAYEQYFGPGTRLTVT.

DNA of the CDR3: TGTGCCAGTAGTATGGACAGGGTTTTCACTGAAGCTTTCTTT. Translation gives CASSMDRVFTEAFF. The chain joins TRBV19 to TRBJ1-1; 8 nucleotides match TRBD1. Losses at the gene ends were 3 bases for V and 4 bases for J; bases not matched to a gene: 4. The CDR3 covers 14 residues. The germline V gene has CDR1 LNHDA and CDR2 SQIVND (reference sequence).

The chain is built from TRBV5-1 and TRBJ1-1; D remains ambiguous. V was cut by 0 bases and J by 6 bases, with 6 bases left in between. The germline CDR1 and CDR2 sequences are SGHRS and YFSETQ. This CDR3 region has 12 residues. The DNA of the CDR3 is TGCGCCAGCAGCTTGGGGAGCGCTGAAGCTTTCTTT. Translating it yields CASSLGSAEAFF.

The V and J genes are TRBV9 and TRBJ2-1; 8 nucleotides align to TRBD1. Per the germline V gene, CDR1 is SGDLS and CDR2 is YYNGEE. The CDR3 length is 16 residues. V shed 3 bases, J shed 3 bases, and the junction held 8 bases outside the gene matches. CDR3 nucleotide sequence: TGTGCCAGCAGCGCCCTGGACAGGGCGAGCTACAATGAGCAGTTCTTC. Protein product: CASSALDRASYNEQFF. The whole variable domain, remainder taken from reference TRBV9 and TRBJ2-1, is DSGVTQTPKHLITATGQRVTLRCSPRSGDLSVYWYQQSLDQGLQFLIQYYNGEERAKGNILERFSAQQFPDLHSELNLSSLELGDSALYFCASSALDRASYNEQFFGPGTRLTVL.

This chain joins TRBV11-2 and TRBJ1-5; 8 bases match TRBD1. Germline CDR1 SGHAT, CDR2 FQNNGV. This CDR3 region has 13 residues. J gave up 7 bases and V 5 bases, and 4 bases lay outside the gene matches. CDR3 coding DNA: TGTGCCAGCAGCCAGGGGGCGAGACAGCCCCAGCATTTT. This encodes CASSQGARQPQHF.

This chain connects TRBV11-2 to TRBJ2-1; 10 nucleotides match TRBD2. This CDR3 region has 17 residues. Germline loops: CDR1 SGHAT, CDR2 FQNNGV. V was pared by 3 bases and J by 8 bases, with 13 bases of the junction left unmatched. DNA for the CDR3: TGTGCCAGCAGCTTGGGTGGGACCTCTAGCGGGGGTGATGAGCAGTTCTTC. The encoded protein is CASSLGGTSSGGDEQFF.

V is TRBV6-5 and J is TRBJ1-4; D is possibly TRBD1 (5 bases). Germline lookup yields CDR1 MNHEY and CDR2 SVGAGI. Trimming left V 0 bases short and J 3 bases short, with 8 bases between. The CDR3 covers 15 residues. CDR3 residues: CASSYSETANEKLFF. The DNA for the CDR3 is TGTGCCAGCAGTTACTCCGAGACAGCTAATGAAAAACTGTTTTTT.

J is TRBJ2-6 and V is TRBV10-3, with D tentatively TRBD1 (6 bases). The length of the CDR3 is 16 residues. Germline V lookup: CDR1 ENHRY, CDR2 SYGVKD. V was pared by 4 bases and J by 0 bases, with 10 bases between. The CDR3 here is CAISGTGSSGANVLTF. In nucleotides, the CDR3 is TGTGCCATCAGTGGTACAGGGAGCTCTGGGGCCAACGTCCTGACTTTC.

This chain joins TRBV6-5 and TRBJ1-3, with 9 bases lining up with TRBD1. CDR1 and CDR2 (germline): MNHEY, SVGAGI. This CDR3 is built from 16 residues. V was pared by 2 bases and J by 3 bases, with 5 bases of the junction left unmatched. Here the CDR3 DNA reads TGTGCCAGCAGTTACGGGGACAGGGCATATGGAAACACCATATATTTT. Amino acid sequence: CASSYGDRAYGNTIYF.

The chain uses TRBV7-9 and TRBJ1-4, with unresolved D. V was trimmed by 4 bases and J by 3 bases, leaving 9 bases between them. The CDR3 runs 14 residues. Germline CDR1 is SEHNR and CDR2 is FQNEAQ (reference sequence). The CDR3 protein is CASSSQRSNEKLFF. CDR3 DNA sequence: TGTGCCAGCAGCTCTCAGCGATCTAATGAAAAACTGTTTTTT. The entire variable domain, with the rest obtained from reference TRBV7-9 and TRBJ1-4, is as follows: DTGVSQNPRHKITKRGQNVTFRCDPISEHNRLYWYRQTLGQGPEFLTYFQNEAQLEKSRLLSDRFSAERPKGSFSTLEIQRTEQGDSAMYLCASSSQRSNEKLFFGSGTQLSVL.

The V gene is TRBV7-6, the J gene TRBJ2-7; 12 nucleotides line up with TRBD1. V shed 1 base, J shed 5 bases, and the junction held 15 bases outside the gene matches. Germline V CDR1 and CDR2: SGHVS, FNYEAQ. The CDR3 covers 19 residues. DNA of the CDR3: TGTGCCAGCAGCTTAGACGGGACAGGGGGCGCTTTTGGTAGGGACGAGCAGTACTTC. Its translation: CASSLDGTGGAFGRDEQYF.

This sequence joins TRBV7-9 and TRBJ1-1; 7 bases line up with TRBD1. Germline V CDR1 and CDR2: SEHNR, FQNEAQ (reference sequence). The trim removed 5 bases at V and 0 bases at J, leaving 6 bases unmatched. This CDR3 has 15 residues. CDR3 nucleotides: TGTGCCAGCAGCCCCCCGACAGGGCTGAACACTGAAGCTTTCTTT. Translating gives CASSPPTGLNTEAFF. The whole variable domain, filled in from reference TRBV7-9 and TRBJ1-1, reads DTGVSQNPRHKITKRGQNVTFRCDPISEHNRLYWYRQTLGQGPEFLTYFQNEAQLEKSRLLSDRFSAERPKGSFSTLEIQRTEQGDSAMYLCASSPPTGLNTEAFFGQGTRLTVV.

The V call is TRBV13, the J call TRBJ1-2, with TRBD1 matching 7 bases. The germline V gene has CDR1 PRHDT and CDR2 FYEKMQ (reference sequence). The CDR3 runs 15 residues. Trimming took 4 bases from V and 0 from J; bases not matched to a gene: 5. The CDR3 here is CASSYVQGTNYGYTF. The CDR3 nucleotides read TGTGCCAGCAGCTACGTACAGGGGACTAACTATGGCTACACCTTC.